This T cell receptor (beta chain) was profiled in a study of graft-versus-host responses after intestinal transplantation. Study information: Induction using anti-thymocyte globulin, followed by tacrolimus and steroids for around 3 years, was given to all recipients. Study-level results: Allograft graft-versus-host to host-versus-graft clonal ratios ran high in patients with graft-donor T cell macrochimerism. Some GvH clones were seen earlier in gut or blood, suggesting intestinal origin. Early post-transplant declines in HvG were associated with peak levels of circulating GvH clones.

In regard to this clone: What it binds is not known.

Here immunoSEQ multiplex PCR was the method, and the copy in TCRdb shows in-frame clones only, minus some. The sample records about 25,000 clones, roughly 94% being singletons. V lost 0 bases and J lost 5, with 5 bases in between. There are 13 residues in the CDR3. Germline V gene lookup returns CDR1 KGHSH and CDR2 LQKENI. This receptor was taken from a human patient who received an intestinal transplant, so some T cells may come from the graft donor. This sequence joins TRBV18 and TRBJ2-1; D gene ambiguous. Sequencing was performed on PBMCs, taken 156 days after intestinal transplant. Here the CDR3 DNA reads TGTGCCAGCTCACCACCTCAAGACAATGAGCAGTTCTTC. Amino acids: CASSPPQDNEQFF.